These 8 T cell receptor beta chains were all obtained from the same sample, sequenced in a study of Ad26.COV2.S vaccination and SARS-CoV-2 variants. The treatment: about 20 received Ad26.COV2.S at low or high dose, single or two shots; roughly five received placebo; per-sample allocation not given. The investigators took samples on day 63 after the first vaccine or placebo injection. The method was immunoSEQ multiplex PCR; TCRdb's version includes in-frame clones alone and lacks a portion of them. The repertoire holds some 480,000 clones, with around nine tenths as singletons. This sample comprised peripheral blood, obtained in a trial of Ad26.COV2.S vaccine versus placebo. These receptor sequences come from a person between 18 and 65 years old who received the Ad26.COV2.S COVID-19 vaccine or a placebo.

The sample holds one count of this clone. V and J are TRBV9 and TRBJ2-3, with TRBD2 matching 7 bases. Trimming at V came to 0 bases and at J to 1 base, leaving 2 bases not matched to a gene. Germline CDR1 is SGDLS and CDR2 is YYNGEE. This CDR3 has 15 amino acids. The DNA of the CDR3 is TGTGCCAGCAGCGTAGAGGGAGGGGGCACAGATACGCAGTATTTT. Translated, it gives CASSVEGGGTDTQYF.

The chain combines TRBV11-2 with TRBJ2-7, with 7 bases that match TRBD2. Germline CDR1 reads SGHAT; CDR2 reads FQNNGV. With V trimmed by 1 base and J by 4 bases, 7 bases remained unmatched. The CDR3 loop spans 15 amino acids. DNA of the CDR3: TGTGCCAGCAGCTTAGTTGCGGGAGAGTCGTACGAGCAGTACTTC. It codes for CASSLVAGESYEQYF.

This sequence joins TRBV5-4 and TRBJ2-7, with TRBD1 identical over 7 bases. Trimming removed 4 bases from V and 2 bases from J; junction bases left unmatched: 3. CDR3 length equals 13 residues. Looked up from germline, CDR1 is SGHNT and CDR2 is YYREEE (reference sequence). The CDR3 protein is CASSHTGAYEQYF. The DNA for the CDR3 is TGTGCCAGCAGCCATACAGGGGCCTACGAGCAGTACTTC.

The chain has TRBV18 and TRBJ1-2; weak D call: TRBD1 (5 bases). CDR1 KGHSH and CDR2 LQKENI come from the germline V gene. V lost 1 base and J lost 3, with 9 bases in between. The CDR3 is made up of 14 amino acids. DNA of the CDR3: TGTGCCAGCTCACCACAGGGGATAGACTATGGCTACACCTTC. Amino acid sequence: CASSPQGIDYGYTF.

The rearrangement joins TRBV9 to TRBJ2-2, with TRBD2 identical over 8 bases. V lost 0 bases to trimming and J lost 5 bases; unmatched junction nucleotides: 0. The CDR3 length is 14 residues. Germline CDR1 reads SGDLS; CDR2 reads YYNGEE. CDR3 DNA sequence: TGTGCCAGCAGCGTAGCGGGAGGGACCGGGGAGCTGTTTTTT. Translating gives CASSVAGGTGELFF.

For this clone: This CDR3 is also generated by other DNA sequences in the sample. The chain employs TRBV6-5 and TRBJ2-7, with D perhaps matching TRBD1 (6 bases). The CDR3 extends over 15 amino acids. CDR1 and CDR2 from the germline V gene are MNHEY and SVGAGI. Trimming cost V 0 bases and J 1 base, with 10 bases left between them. The CDR3 here is CASSYSRQGSYEQYF. The CDR3 coding sequence is TGTGCCAGCAGTTACTCAAGGCAGGGGTCCTACGAGCAGTACTTC.

The chain couples TRBV18 to TRBJ2-3; TRBD2 matches 13 bases. Germline V gene sequence: CDR1 KGHSH, CDR2 LQKENI. There are 16 residues in the CDR3. The J segment lost 4 bases and the V segment lost 3 bases, leaving 4 bases of the junction unmatched. In DNA form, the CDR3 reads TGTGCCAGCTCACCTCGACTAGCGGGAGGACCAGATACGCAGTATTTT. It codes for CASSPRLAGGPDTQYF.

The chain employs TRBV28 and TRBJ2-7; D is ambiguous. Per germline, CDR1 MDHEN and CDR2 SYDVKM. V shed 7 bases and J shed 2 bases, with 15 bases lying between them. The CDR3 has 14 amino acids. The CDR3 loop reads CASKSTTNPYEQYF. The CDR3 bases are TGTGCCAGCAAGAGCACAACAAACCCCTACGAGCAGTACTTC. Supplemented by reference TRBV28 and TRBJ2-7, the full variable domain reads DVKVTQSSRYLVKRTGEKVFLECVQDMDHENMFWYRQDPGLGLRLIYFSYDVKMKEKGDIPEGYSVSREKKERFSLILESASTNQTSMYLCASKSTTNPYEQYFGPGTRLTVT.